This entry is about one T cell receptor beta chain. Its matching antigen is unknown. This sample was included in a study of cytomegalovirus exposure and HLA in healthy donors. Study observations and caveats: Based on reports, TCR beta sequences accurately predicted HLA-A and HLA-B alleles for most subjects. The later analysis indicated that the majority of CMV-associated TCR beta chains appeared HLA-restricted.

This CDR3 is built from 15 residues. CDR1 and CDR2 from the germline V gene are SGHTA and FQGTGA. V was pared by 5 bases and J by 5 bases, with 5 bases of the junction left unmatched. Both 60 Vbeta primers and 13 Jbeta primers went into the PCR. Method: immunoSEQ multiplex PCR; TCRdb's copy keeps in-frame clones and lacks some. The table shows over 100,000 clones, with around 77% occurring only once. The chain uses TRBV7-3 and TRBJ2-2; TRBD2 aligns across 10 bases. This sequence was found in a male donor in good health and CMV-seropositive. Sequenced material: PBMCs. The CDR3 bases are TGTGCCAGCAGCCGCTGGACTAGCGGAACCGGGGAGCTGTTTTTT. Its translation: CASSRWTSGTGELFF. Drawing the rest from reference TRBV7-3 and TRBJ2-2, the complete variable domain is GAGVSQTPSNKVTEKGKYVELRCDPISGHTALYWYRQSLGQGPEFLIYFQGTGAADDSGLPNDRFFAVRPEGSVSTLKIQRTERGDSAVYLCASSRWTSGTGELFFGEGSRLTVL.